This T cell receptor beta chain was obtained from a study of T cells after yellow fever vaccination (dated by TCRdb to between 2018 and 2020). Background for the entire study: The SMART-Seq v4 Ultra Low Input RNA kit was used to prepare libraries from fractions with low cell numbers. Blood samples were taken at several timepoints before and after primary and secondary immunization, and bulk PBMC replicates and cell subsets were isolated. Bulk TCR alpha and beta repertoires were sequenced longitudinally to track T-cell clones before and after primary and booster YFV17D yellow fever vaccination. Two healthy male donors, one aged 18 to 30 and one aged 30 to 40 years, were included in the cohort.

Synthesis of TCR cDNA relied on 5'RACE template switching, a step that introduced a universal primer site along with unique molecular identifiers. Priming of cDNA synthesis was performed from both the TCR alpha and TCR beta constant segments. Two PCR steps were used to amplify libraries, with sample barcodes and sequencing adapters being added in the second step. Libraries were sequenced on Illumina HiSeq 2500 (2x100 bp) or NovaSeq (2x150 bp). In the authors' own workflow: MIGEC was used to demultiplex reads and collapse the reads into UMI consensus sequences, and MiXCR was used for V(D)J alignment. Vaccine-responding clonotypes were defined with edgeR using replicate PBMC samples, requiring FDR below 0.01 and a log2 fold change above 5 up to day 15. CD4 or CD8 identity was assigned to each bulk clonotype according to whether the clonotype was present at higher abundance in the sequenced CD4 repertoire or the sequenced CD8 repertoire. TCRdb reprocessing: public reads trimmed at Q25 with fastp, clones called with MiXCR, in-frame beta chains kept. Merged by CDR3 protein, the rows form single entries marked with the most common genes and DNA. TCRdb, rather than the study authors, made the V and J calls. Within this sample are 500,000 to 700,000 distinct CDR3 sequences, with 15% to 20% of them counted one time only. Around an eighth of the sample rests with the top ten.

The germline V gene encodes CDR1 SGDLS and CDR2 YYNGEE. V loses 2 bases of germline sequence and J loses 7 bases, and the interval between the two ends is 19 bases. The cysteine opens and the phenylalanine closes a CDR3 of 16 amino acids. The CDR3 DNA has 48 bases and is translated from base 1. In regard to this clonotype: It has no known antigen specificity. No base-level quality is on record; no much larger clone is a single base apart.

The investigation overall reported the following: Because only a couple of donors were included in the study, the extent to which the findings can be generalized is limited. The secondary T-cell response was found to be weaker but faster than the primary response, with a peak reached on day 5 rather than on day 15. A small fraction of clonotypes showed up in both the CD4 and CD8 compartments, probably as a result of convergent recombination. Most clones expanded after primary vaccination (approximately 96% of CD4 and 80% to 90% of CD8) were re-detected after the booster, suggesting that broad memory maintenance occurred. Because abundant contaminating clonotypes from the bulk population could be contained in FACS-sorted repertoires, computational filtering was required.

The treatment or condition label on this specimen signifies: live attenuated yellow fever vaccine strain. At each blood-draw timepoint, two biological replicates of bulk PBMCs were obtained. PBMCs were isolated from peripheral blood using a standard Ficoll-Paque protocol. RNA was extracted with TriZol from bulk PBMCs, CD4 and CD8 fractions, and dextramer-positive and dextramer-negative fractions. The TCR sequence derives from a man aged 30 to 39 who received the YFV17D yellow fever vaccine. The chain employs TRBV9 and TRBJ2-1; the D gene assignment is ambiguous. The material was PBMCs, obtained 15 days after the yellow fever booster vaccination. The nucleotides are TGTGCCAGCAGCGTCGGAAAGGTGATAATAGAAAATGAGCAGTTCTTC. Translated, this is CASSVGKVIIENEQFF.